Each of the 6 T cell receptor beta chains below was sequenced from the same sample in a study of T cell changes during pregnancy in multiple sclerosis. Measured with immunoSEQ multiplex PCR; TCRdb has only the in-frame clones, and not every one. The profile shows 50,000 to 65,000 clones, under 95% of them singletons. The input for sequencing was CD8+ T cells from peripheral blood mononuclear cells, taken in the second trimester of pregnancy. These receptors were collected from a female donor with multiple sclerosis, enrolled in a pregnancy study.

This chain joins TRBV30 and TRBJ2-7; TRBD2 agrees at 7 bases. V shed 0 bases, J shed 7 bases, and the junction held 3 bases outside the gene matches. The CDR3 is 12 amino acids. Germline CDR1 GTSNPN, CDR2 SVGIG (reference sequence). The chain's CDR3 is CAWSVHGGEQYF. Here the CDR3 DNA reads TGTGCCTGGAGTGTACACGGGGGGGAGCAGTACTTC.

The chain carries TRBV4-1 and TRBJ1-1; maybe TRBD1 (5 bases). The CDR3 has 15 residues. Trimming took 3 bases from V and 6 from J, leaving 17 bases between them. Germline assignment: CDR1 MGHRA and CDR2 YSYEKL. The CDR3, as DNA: TGCGCCAGCAGCCAGCTGGGGGGGGAAAGGTCTGAAGCTTTCTTT. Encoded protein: CASSQLGGERSEAFF.

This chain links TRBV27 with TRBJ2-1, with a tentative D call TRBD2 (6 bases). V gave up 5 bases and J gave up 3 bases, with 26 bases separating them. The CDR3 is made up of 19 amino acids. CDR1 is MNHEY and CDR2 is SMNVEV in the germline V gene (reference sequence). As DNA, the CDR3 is TGTGCCAGCAGTCCCACCGGGGGACCCCCAACTACGATCTACAATGAGCAGTTCTTC. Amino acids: CASSPTGGPPTTIYNEQFF.

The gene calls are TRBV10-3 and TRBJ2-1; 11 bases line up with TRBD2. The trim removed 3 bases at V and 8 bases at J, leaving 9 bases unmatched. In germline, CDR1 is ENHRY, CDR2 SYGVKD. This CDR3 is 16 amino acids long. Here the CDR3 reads CAISEVDVAGGYEQFF. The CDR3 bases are TGTGCCATCAGTGAAGTAGATGTAGCGGGAGGGTATGAGCAGTTCTTC.

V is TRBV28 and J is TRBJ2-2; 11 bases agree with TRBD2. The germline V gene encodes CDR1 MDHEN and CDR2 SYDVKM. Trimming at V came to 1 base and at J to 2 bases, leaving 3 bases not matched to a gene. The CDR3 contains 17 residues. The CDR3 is CASSLLGTSGNTGELFF. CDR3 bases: TGTGCCAGCAGTTTATTAGGGACTAGCGGAAACACCGGGGAGCTGTTTTTT.

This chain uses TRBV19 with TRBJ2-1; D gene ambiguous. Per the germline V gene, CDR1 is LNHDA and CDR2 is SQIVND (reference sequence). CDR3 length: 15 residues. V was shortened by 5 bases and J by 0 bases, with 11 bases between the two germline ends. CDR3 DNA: TGTGCCAGTAGTTCCCTGCCGAGCTCCTACAATGAGCAGTTCTTC. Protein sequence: CASSSLPSSYNEQFF.